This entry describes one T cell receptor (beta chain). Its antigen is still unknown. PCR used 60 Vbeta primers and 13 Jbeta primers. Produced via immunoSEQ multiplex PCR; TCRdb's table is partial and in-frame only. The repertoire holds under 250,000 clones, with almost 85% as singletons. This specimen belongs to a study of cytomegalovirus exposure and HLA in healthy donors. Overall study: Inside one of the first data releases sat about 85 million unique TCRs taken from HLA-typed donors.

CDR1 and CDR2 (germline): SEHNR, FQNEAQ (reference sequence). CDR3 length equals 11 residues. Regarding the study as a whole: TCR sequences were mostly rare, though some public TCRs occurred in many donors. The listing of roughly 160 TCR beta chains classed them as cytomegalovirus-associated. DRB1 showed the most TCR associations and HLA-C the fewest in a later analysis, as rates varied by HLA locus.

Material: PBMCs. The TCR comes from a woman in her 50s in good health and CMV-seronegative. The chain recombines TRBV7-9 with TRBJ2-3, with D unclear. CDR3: CAISLTDTQYF. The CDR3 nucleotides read TGTGCTATCTCGTTGACAGATACGCAGTATTTT.